The present T cell receptor beta chain was sequenced within a study of CD8+CD57+ T cells in acquired aplastic anemia. On the study more broadly: The mean DNA yield obtained from sorted CD4+ and CD8+ cells came to approximately 3.2 ug.

Patients included in sequencing had previously demonstrated CD8+CD57+ cell expansion by flow cytometry. Using genomic DNA as the template, TCR beta VDJ and CDR3 profiling was carried out. TCRdb called the reads again in MiXCR, with one record for every CDR3 protein. The sample holds 260,000 or so distinct CDR3 sequences; roughly 82% are singletons and the top ten take roughly two fifths. Trimming shortened V by 2 bases and J by 3 bases, and 15 bases separated the two germline ends. This CDR3 has 15 amino acids. The germline CDR1 and CDR2 sequences are SGHNT and YYREEE (reference sequence). V gene TRBV5-4 combines with J gene TRBJ2-7, with D possibly being TRBD1 or TRBD2 (5 bases each). The TCR originated in a human donor with aplastic anemia. Sequencing was performed on sorted CD4+, CD8+, or CD8+CD57+ T cells (not recorded which) from PBMCs. CDR3 nucleotide sequence: TGTGCCAGCAGCTTTGGGAGAGGGGCTTTCTACGAGCAGTACTTC. Translation gives CASSFGRGAFYEQYF.